These 28 T cell receptor beta chains were sequenced from one sample in a study of blood T cell repertoires in COVID-19. Clones were sequenced by immunoSEQ multiplex PCR, and TCRdb holds only the in-frame ones, with some missing. The sample carries more than 300,000 clones, more than 70% recorded once. Specimen: peripheral blood. These receptors were obtained from a woman in her 30s with COVID-19, enrolled during active disease.

V is TRBV11-2 and J is TRBJ2-5; TRBD1 agrees at 7 bases. Germline lookup yields CDR1 SGHAT and CDR2 FQNNGV. The CDR3 spans 16 residues. The V segment lost 3 bases and the J segment 0 bases; nucleotides outside the gene matches: 7. CDR3 amino acids: CASSFTGTAYQETQYF. The CDR3, as DNA: TGTGCCAGCAGCTTCACCGGGACAGCCTACCAAGAGACCCAGTACTTC.

The genes are TRBV4-2 and TRBJ2-7; 8 nucleotides agree with TRBD1. CDR3 size: 17 residues. Germline CDR1 reads LGHNA; CDR2 reads YNFKEQ. The ends lost 4 bases at V and 6 bases at J; junction bases unmatched: 17. The CDR3 region is CASSPARSAGGWSEQYF. CDR3 nucleotide sequence: TGTGCCAGCAGCCCAGCCCGGTCGGCAGGGGGCTGGAGCGAGCAGTACTTC.

V usage is TRBV21-1 and J usage is TRBJ2-1; TRBD1, the table's D call, was not compared with the DNA. TRBV21-1 is noted as a pseudogene. The CDR3 loop spans 14 amino acids. CDR3 region: CASSKVPEYNEQFF. In DNA form, the CDR3 reads TGTGCCAGCAGCAAAGTACCAGAATACAATGAGCAGTTCTTC.

This clone was found once. The J gene is TRBJ2-7, the V gene TRBV27; the D gene is possibly TRBD2 (5 bases). The germline V and J ends were trimmed by 2 bases and 3 bases, with 14 bases remaining between them. CDR3 length equals 15 residues. The V gene's germline CDR1 is MNHEY and CDR2 SMNVEV (reference sequence). CDR3 amino acids: CASSLRGQEIYEQYF. For the CDR3, the DNA is TGTGCCAGCAGTTTACGCGGGCAAGAAATCTACGAGCAGTACTTC.

J is TRBJ1-5 and V is TRBV19; a possible D gene is TRBD1 (6 bases). This CDR3 region has 15 residues. Germline V gives CDR1 LNHDA, CDR2 SQIVND (reference sequence). V lost 7 bases and J lost 9, with 22 bases in between. CDR3 coding DNA: TGTGCCAGTACCCCGCAGGTGGGGAGGGGGGGGCCCCAGCATTTT. Its protein is CASTPQVGRGGPQHF.

This clone was observed a handful of times. The gene calls are TRBV5-1 and TRBJ2-2, with TRBD1 matching over 10 bases. The CDR3 length is 15 residues. The germline CDR1 and CDR2 sequences are SGHRS and YFSETQ. With 3 bases clipped from V and 5 bases from J, the junction kept 4 bases outside the gene matches. CDR3 nucleotide sequence: TGCGCCAGCAGCTCGGGACAGGGGTGGACCGGGGAGCTGTTTTTT. It codes for CASSSGQGWTGELFF.

The J gene is TRBJ2-3, the V gene TRBV3-1 (or the pseudogene TRBV3-2); the D gene is possibly TRBD2 (5 bases). Germline loops: CDR1 LGHDT, CDR2 YNNKEL (reference sequence). The CDR3 has 15 residues. V lost 1 base to trimming and J lost 6 bases, with 14 bases between them. For the CDR3, the DNA is TGTGCCAGCAGCCAAGCCGGGGTCCCCTGGGATACGCAGTATTTT. It specifies CASSQAGVPWDTQYF.

The CDR3 is CATRGPSTIPGQGINEQFF. The DNA for the CDR3 is TGTGCCACCAGGGGCCCTAGCACGATACCGGGACAGGGCATCAATGAGCAGTTCTTC. V gene TRBV12-1 combines with J gene TRBJ2-1; the table gives TRBD1 as D, unverified against the DNA. TRBV12-1 is tagged as a pseudogene. The CDR3 consists of 19 residues.

The rearrangement links TRBV28 to TRBJ1-2; D gene uncertain. This CDR3 is built from 13 residues. Trimming stripped 6 bases from V and 4 bases from J, with 12 bases between. CDR1 and CDR2 from the germline V gene are MDHEN and SYDVKM. In DNA form, the CDR3 reads TGTGCCAGCAGCCAATGGAGGATCTATGGCTACACCTTC. Encoded protein: CASSQWRIYGYTF.

V is TRBV27 and J is TRBJ2-5; possibly TRBD1 for D (6 bases). This CDR3 contains 14 residues. Per the germline V gene, CDR1 is MNHEY and CDR2 is SMNVEV (reference sequence). The ends were cut back, 6 bases at V and 4 bases at J, with 15 bases in the middle. The CDR3 loop reads CASSINRARETQYF. The CDR3 bases are TGTGCCAGCAGCATCAACAGGGCCCGAGAGACCCAGTACTTC.

The rearrangement joins TRBV25-1 to TRBJ1-1; D is unclear. The germline V gene has CDR1 MGHDK and CDR2 SYGVNS. The CDR3 covers 13 residues. The V and J ends lost 6 bases and 7 bases respectively, with 15 bases between them. Here the CDR3 DNA reads TGTGCCAGCAGAGGACGGGAACAAGGTGAAGCTTTCTTT. This codes for CASRGREQGEAFF.

The CDR3 region is CASIMGTTSTDTQYF. DNA of the CDR3: TGTGCCAGCATCATGGGGACTACTAGCACAGATACGCAGTATTTT. The chain recombines TRBV11-1 with TRBJ2-3; 7 nucleotides line up with TRBD2. J was trimmed by 0 bases and V by 7 bases; bases with no gene match: 7. Germline V gene sequence: CDR1 SGHAT, CDR2 FQDESV (reference sequence). The CDR3 contains 15 residues.

The V gene is TRBV11-1, the J gene TRBJ1-6; D not resolved. The V end lost 5 bases, the J end lost 5 bases, and 10 bases lay between the germline ends. This CDR3 spans 14 amino acids. Germline loops: CDR1 SGHAT, CDR2 FQDESV (reference sequence). The CDR3, as DNA: TGTGCCAGCAGCATGCGGGGAAATAATTCACCCCTCCACTTT. Translation: CASSMRGNNSPLHF.

Remarks on this clone: The sample has other DNA sequences that encode this CDR3 too. The chain carries TRBV5-1 and TRBJ2-3; maybe TRBD2 (6 bases). V was pared by 2 bases and J by 4 bases, with 14 bases between. Germline V gene lookup returns CDR1 SGHRS and CDR2 YFSETQ. The CDR3 sequence is 15 residues long. The CDR3: CASSLWGDSADTQYF. The DNA for the CDR3 is TGCGCCAGCAGCTTATGGGGGGACTCGGCAGATACGCAGTATTTT.

J is TRBJ1-1 and V is TRBV15; D gene ambiguous. The CDR3 contains 15 residues. Germline CDR1 reads LNHNV; CDR2 reads YYDKDF (reference sequence). The V and J ends lost 0 bases and 2 bases respectively, with 10 bases between them. CDR3 DNA sequence: TGTGCCACCAGCAGAGATCTCGCAGGAAACACTGAAGCTTTCTTT. As protein: CATSRDLAGNTEAFF.

V usage is TRBV18 and J usage is TRBJ1-6, with a possible D match to TRBD1 (5 bases). The CDR3 has 13 residues. Germline values: CDR1 KGHSH, CDR2 LQKENI. Deletions cut 8 bases from V and 6 bases from J, with 11 bases between. CDR3 protein: CASQDGGNSPLHF. In DNA, the CDR3 is TGTGCCAGCCAGGACGGGGGTAATTCACCCCTCCACTTT.

The genes are TRBV19 and TRBJ2-7, with TRBD1 identical over 7 bases. This CDR3 is built from 15 residues. Trimming at V came to 5 bases and at J to 0 bases, leaving 7 bases not matched to a gene. Germline V lookup: CDR1 LNHDA, CDR2 SQIVND (reference sequence). The CDR3: CASSVGQVLSYEQYF. DNA for the CDR3: TGTGCCAGTAGTGTCGGACAGGTCCTCTCCTACGAGCAGTACTTC.

The rearrangement uses TRBV5-1 and TRBJ2-1; 8 positions agree with TRBD2. Germline lookup yields CDR1 SGHRS and CDR2 YFSETQ. V lost 1 base to trimming and J lost 4 bases; unmatched junction nucleotides: 10. CDR3 length: 17 amino acids. The CDR3 here is CASSLPLGLANYNEQFF. Written as DNA, the CDR3 is TGCGCCAGCAGCTTGCCCCTCGGACTAGCAAATTACAATGAGCAGTTCTTC. Filled out from reference TRBV5-1 and TRBJ2-1, the complete variable domain reads KAGVTQTPRYLIKTRGQQVTLSCSPISGHRSVSWYQQTPGQGLQFLFEYFSETQRNKGNFPGRFSGRQFSNSRSEMNVSTLELGDSALYLCASSLPLGLANYNEQFFGPGTRLTVL.

The chain joins TRBV5-4 to TRBJ2-1, with TRBD1 matching 10 bases. There are 14 residues in the CDR3. J gave up 7 bases and V 4 bases, and 5 bases lay outside the gene matches. Germline CDR1 SGHNT, CDR2 YYREEE (reference sequence). The CDR3 region is CASSRGQGRNEQFF. The CDR3 nucleotides are TGTGCCAGCAGCAGGGGACAGGGGCGAAATGAGCAGTTCTTC.

This sequence joins TRBV28 and TRBJ1-4, with no clear D. V lost 3 bases and J lost 8, with 19 bases in between. The CDR3 spans 16 residues. CDR1 and CDR2 from the germline V gene are MDHEN and SYDVKM. CDR3 protein: CASSLFLPGVGEKLFF. CDR3 DNA: TGTGCCAGCAGTTTGTTCCTTCCCGGGGTGGGAGAAAAACTGTTTTTT.

The chain combines TRBV5-6 with TRBJ1-5; D is unclear. The CDR3 extends over 14 amino acids. Germline V gives CDR1 SGHDT, CDR2 YYEEEE. Trimming took off 0 bases at V and 3 bases at J, with 7 bases between the two ends. CDR3 DNA sequence: TGTGCCAGCAGCTTGGCCACAGTCAATCAGCCCCAGCATTTT. It encodes CASSLATVNQPQHF.

This rearrangement joins TRBV12-3 or TRBV12-4 to TRBJ2-5; D possibly corresponds to TRBD2 (5 bases). With 3 bases removed from V and 7 bases from J, the gap between germline ends came to 9 bases. CDR3 length equals 12 residues. CDR3 DNA sequence: TGTGCCAGCAGTTTTGGTGAGGGGACCCAGTACTTC. It yields the protein CASSFGEGTQYF.

This rearrangement joins TRBV21-1 to TRBJ2-7; TRBD1 is taken as the D call from the table, unchecked against the DNA. TRBV21-1 is a pseudogene. This CDR3 spans 14 amino acids. The CDR3 DNA is TGTGCCAGCAGCTTATGGACAGGGAACCACGAGCAGTACTTC. This gives the protein CASSLWTGNHEQYF.

This chain links TRBV3-1 (or the pseudogene TRBV3-2) with TRBJ2-3, with 8 bases aligning to TRBD2. The germline V gene has CDR1 LGHDT and CDR2 YNNKEL (reference sequence). The CDR3 loop spans 14 amino acids. J was trimmed by 6 bases and V by 0 bases; bases with no gene match: 2. As DNA, the CDR3 is TGTGCCAGCAGCCAAGATACTAGCGGTGATACGCAGTATTTT. Translated, it gives CASSQDTSGDTQYF.

The chain combines TRBV13 with TRBJ1-4, with 8 bases identical to TRBD1. With 5 bases clipped from V and 10 bases from J, the junction kept 6 bases outside the gene matches. The CDR3 is 13 residues long. Germline lookup yields CDR1 PRHDT and CDR2 FYEKMQ (reference sequence). The CDR3: CASSPDREGKLFF. In DNA form, the CDR3 reads TGTGCCAGCAGCCCGGACAGGGAGGGAAAACTGTTTTTT.

V gene TRBV7-9 combines with J gene TRBJ1-1; 7 nucleotides align to TRBD1. Germline CDR1 and CDR2: SEHNR and FQNEAQ (reference sequence). After removal of 5 bases from V and 10 bases from J, the junction contained 7 bases not matched to a gene. The CDR3 length is 12 residues. The CDR3 here is CASSHTGEPAFF. The DNA of the CDR3 is TGTGCCAGCAGCCATACAGGGGAGCCAGCTTTCTTT.

This chain joins TRBV5-1 and TRBJ2-7, with a weak D call TRBD2 (5 bases). Trimming shortened V by 0 bases and J by 2 bases, and 12 bases separated the two germline ends. The CDR3 spans 15 residues. The germline V gene encodes CDR1 SGHRS and CDR2 YFSETQ. The CDR3 reads CASSLGVEETYEQYF. CDR3 DNA: TGCGCCAGCAGCTTGGGCGTGGAGGAGACCTACGAGCAGTACTTC.

The chain joins TRBV10-3 to TRBJ2-7; no clear D. CDR3 length equals 14 residues. Trimming stripped 6 bases from V and 0 bases from J, with 12 bases between. Germline lookup yields CDR1 ENHRY and CDR2 SYGVKD. DNA of the CDR3: TGTGCCATCAGCGCGCCACCGAGCTCCTACGAGCAGTACTTC. Its protein is CAISAPPSSYEQYF.